The 5 T cell receptor beta chains reported below all come from one sample, sequenced in a study of blood T cell repertoires in COVID-19. TCRdb's table, derived via immunoSEQ multiplex PCR, lists solely in-frame clones and lacks some. The data contain about 260,000 clones, around 88% of them seen just once; the ten biggest clones take up over 1.5%. The sequenced material came from peripheral blood. The source is a man aged 25 to 40 with active or convalescent COVID-19.

The V gene is TRBV5-1, the J gene TRBJ1-1; 9 bases map to TRBD1. The CDR3 totals 13 residues. J gave up 10 bases and V 4 bases, and 8 bases lay outside the gene matches. The germline CDR1 and CDR2 sequences are SGHRS and YFSETQ. The CDR3 sequence: CASSLEDRGVAFF. The CDR3 DNA sequence: TGCGCCAGCAGCCTGGAGGACAGGGGAGTAGCTTTCTTT.

This clone was recorded once. The chain uses TRBV6-5 and TRBJ2-6, with D unresolved. Germline V gene sequence: CDR1 MNHEY, CDR2 SVGAGI. CDR3 length equals 16 residues. Trimming took off 0 bases at V and 2 bases at J, with 8 bases between the two ends. DNA for the CDR3: TGTGCCAGCAGTTACTCGGAGTCACCTGGGGCCAACGTCCTGACTTTC. Translation: CASSYSESPGANVLTF.

This chain links TRBV19 with TRBJ2-2; a weak D match, TRBD2 (5 bases). The germline V gene has CDR1 LNHDA and CDR2 SQIVND (reference sequence). With 4 bases removed from V and 3 bases from J, the gap between germline ends came to 18 bases. The CDR3 length is 17 residues. The CDR3 region has the DNA TGTGCCAGTAGTACCCCTCACTACGGGGAGTACACCGGGGAGCTGTTTTTT. Translation gives CASSTPHYGEYTGELFF.

The chain employs TRBV3-1 (or the pseudogene TRBV3-2) and TRBJ1-2, with D perhaps matching TRBD1 (5 bases). CDR1 is LGHDT, CDR2 YNNKEL, per germline (reference sequence). CDR3 size: 14 residues. V shed 0 bases and J shed 4 bases, with 9 bases lying between them. CDR3 in amino acids: CASSQEAGRYGYTF. In DNA, the CDR3 is TGTGCCAGCAGCCAAGAAGCAGGGCGCTATGGCTACACCTTC.

The V call is TRBV20-1, the J call TRBJ1-4; the D gene is possibly TRBD1 (6 bases). CDR3 size: 11 residues. V was clipped by 2 bases and J by 8 bases, with 6 bases between them. CDR1 is DFQATT and CDR2 is SNEGSKA in the germline V gene (reference sequence). This CDR3 is CSARQGEKLFF. As DNA, the CDR3 is TGCAGTGCTAGACAGGGGGAAAAACTGTTTTTT.